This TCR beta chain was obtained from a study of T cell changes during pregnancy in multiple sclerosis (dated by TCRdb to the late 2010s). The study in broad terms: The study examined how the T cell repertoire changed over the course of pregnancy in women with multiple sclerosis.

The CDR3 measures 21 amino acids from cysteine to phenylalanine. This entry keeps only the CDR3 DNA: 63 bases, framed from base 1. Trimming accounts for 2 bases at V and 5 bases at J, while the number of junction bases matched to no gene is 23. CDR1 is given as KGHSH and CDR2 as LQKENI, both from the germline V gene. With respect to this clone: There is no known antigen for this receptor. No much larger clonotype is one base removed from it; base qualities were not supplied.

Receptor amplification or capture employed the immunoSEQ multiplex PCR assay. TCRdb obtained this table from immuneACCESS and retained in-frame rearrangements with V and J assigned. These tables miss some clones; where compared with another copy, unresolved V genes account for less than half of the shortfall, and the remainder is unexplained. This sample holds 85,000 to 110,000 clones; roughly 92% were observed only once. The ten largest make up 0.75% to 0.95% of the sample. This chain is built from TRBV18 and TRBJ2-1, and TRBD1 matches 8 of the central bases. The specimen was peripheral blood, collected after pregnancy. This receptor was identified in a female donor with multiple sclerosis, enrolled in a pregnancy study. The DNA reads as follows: TGTGCCAGCTCACCATACGCCGCTCCCTATGCGACAGGGGAAGCCAACAATGAGCAGTTCTTC. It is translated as CASSPYAAPYATGEANNEQFF.